What follows are 10 T cell receptor beta chains derived from one specimen sequenced in a study of T cell repertoires in cytomegalovirus infection. These TCRs are of unknown antigen specificity. MiXCR, run by TCRdb on the reads, gives a single entry per CDR3 protein. In the table there are 75,000 to 100,000 distinct CDR3 sequences, 25% to 35% of which are singletons. The specimen was CD8+ T cells from cultured PBMCs, collected from culture after CMV antigen stimulation. The receptor source for this set is a human donor in good health (CMV status not recorded). Some clones in this sample may be carry-over from other donors' samples.

In its sample, this clonotype was seen many times. This rearrangement joins TRBV7-2 to TRBJ1-2; D possibly corresponds to TRBD1 (5 bases). The length of the CDR3 is 13 residues. Deletions cut 3 bases from V and 3 bases from J, with 8 bases between. Germline lookup yields CDR1 SGHTA and CDR2 FQGNSA. The chain's CDR3 is CASSLGRDYGYTF. CDR3 DNA sequence: TGTGCCAGCAGCTTGGGACGGGACTATGGCTACACCTTC.

This clonotype has a count of ten or more. The CDR3 DNA sequence: TGTGCCAGCAGCTTAGCGCGAGGGTCTGAAGCTTTCTTT. Protein sequence: CASSLARGSEAFF. This sequence joins TRBV7-6 and TRBJ1-1; D gene ambiguous. The CDR3 has 13 amino acids. Deletions cut 0 bases from V and 6 bases from J, with 8 bases between. The germline CDR1 and CDR2 sequences are SGHVS and FNYEAQ.

This clonotype was found many times. This sequence joins TRBV7-9 and TRBJ2-7, with TRBD2 identical over 7 bases. Trimming at V came to 0 bases and at J to 2 bases, leaving 4 bases not matched to a gene. The CDR3 extends over 15 amino acids. CDR1 is SEHNR, CDR2 FQNEAQ, per germline (reference sequence). Written as DNA, the CDR3 is TGTGCCAGCAGCTTAGCGGGGGGGTCCGCCTACGAGCAGTACTTC. Protein product: CASSLAGGSAYEQYF.

The rearrangement uses TRBV10-3 and TRBJ1-6; TRBD1 aligns across 7 bases. V was pared by 3 bases and J by 7 bases, with 6 bases of the junction left unmatched. The CDR3 is 15 residues long. The germline gives CDR1 ENHRY, CDR2 SYGVKD. This CDR3 reads CAISESGQENSPLHF. The CDR3 DNA sequence: TGTGCCATCAGTGAATCCGGACAGGAGAATTCACCCCTCCACTTT.

V is TRBV10-3 and J is TRBJ2-7; the D is unclear. V lost 2 bases, J lost 0 bases, and 8 bases lay in between. The germline gives CDR1 ENHRY, CDR2 SYGVKD. The CDR3 is made up of 14 amino acids. The CDR3 bases are TGTGCCATCAGTGAGCAAGGGAACTCCTACGAGCAGTACTTC. This translates into CAISEQGNSYEQYF.

The chain has TRBV19 and TRBJ2-1; unclear D gene. This CDR3 spans 12 amino acids. Germline CDR1 LNHDA, CDR2 SQIVND (reference sequence). The V gene lost 2 bases and the J gene lost 4 bases, with 3 bases spanning the gap. CDR3 DNA sequence: TGTGCCAGTAGTATAAAATACAATGAGCAGTTCTTC. This sequence encodes CASSIKYNEQFF.

This clonotype was seen a few times. This chain links TRBV7-6 with TRBJ2-3; TRBD2 matches 15 bases. The CDR3 spans 20 residues. Unmatched junction bases numbered 13, after V lost 4 bases and J lost 2 bases. Germline V lookup: CDR1 SGHVS, CDR2 FNYEAQ. In DNA form, the CDR3 reads TGTGCCAGCAGCTCTCCTTTCGGGACTAGCGGGGGGAATTACACAGATACGCAGTATTTT. Translation gives CASSSPFGTSGGNYTDTQYF. Based on the CDR3 plus reference TRBV7-6 and TRBJ2-3, the full variable domain is GAGVSQSPRYKVTKRGQDVALRCDPISGHVSLYWYRQALGQGPEFLTYFNYEAQQDKSGLPNDRFSAERPEGSISTLTIQRTEQRDSAMYRCASSSPFGTSGGNYTDTQYFGPGTRLTVL.

There are a few counts of this clonotype. The gene calls are TRBV19 and TRBJ2-2; no firm D call. The CDR3 is 15 amino acids. CDR1 and CDR2 (germline): LNHDA, SQIVND (reference sequence). Trimming pared 6 bases from V and 1 base from J, leaving 12 bases between. The CDR3: CASSLGRENTGELFF. CDR3 nucleotide sequence: TGTGCCAGTAGCCTGGGAAGGGAGAACACCGGGGAGCTGTTTTTT.

This clonotype was seen once. The rearrangement links TRBV6-4 to TRBJ1-1; D gene uncertain. The CDR3 contains 13 residues. From germline, CDR1 is MRHNA and CDR2 SNTAGT. Between the trimmed V and J ends, which lost 2 bases and 0 bases, there was a span of 4 bases. Written as DNA, the CDR3 is TGTGCCAGCAGTGACGGCTTGAACACTGAAGCTTTCTTT. Its translation: CASSDGLNTEAFF.

CDR3 region: CASSLGPEWETQYF. The CDR3 DNA sequence: TGTGCCAGCAGCTTAGGTCCTGAATGGGAGACCCAGTACTTC. V usage is TRBV7-8 and J usage is TRBJ2-5; D remains ambiguous. Looked up from germline, CDR1 is SGHVS and CDR2 is FQNEAQ. This CDR3 spans 14 amino acids. The germline V and J ends were trimmed by 1 base and 5 bases, with 11 bases remaining between them. Combining the CDR3 with reference TRBV7-8 and TRBJ2-5 gives the whole variable domain GAGVSQSPRYKVAKRGQDVALRCDPISGHVSLFWYQQALGQGPEFLTYFQNEAQLDKSGLPSDRFFAERPEGSVSTLKIQRTQQEDSAVYLCASSLGPEWETQYFGPGTRLLVL.